These 15 T cell receptor beta chains originate from one sample sequenced in a study of Graves' ophthalmopathy and Graves' hyperthyroidism. The study amplified TCR beta CDR3 regions using RNA transcripts. The first-round RT-PCR employed HTBI primers together with the Qiagen OneStep RT-PCR kit. A multiplex PCR was then performed as the second round. TCRdb re-called the multiplex PCR reads through MiXCR, storing one row per CDR3 protein. The sample comprises about 620,000 distinct CDR3 sequences, approximately 21% of which are singletons, and more than 5.5% rests with the top ten. Material: peripheral blood. The receptor source for this set is a woman aged 18-30 years with stable Graves' hyperthyroidism. Some clones in this sample may be carry-over from other donors' samples.

This clonotype was seen only a few times. A much bigger clone sits one base away, suggesting this may be a read error. The V call is TRBV12-3 or TRBV12-4, the J call TRBJ1-2, with a possible D match to TRBD1 (5 bases). The CDR3 runs 17 residues. CDR3 sequence (DNA): TGTGCCAGCAGGCGTACAACCTCCGGGACGGAGTACTATGGCTGCACCTTC. Protein product: CASRRTTSGTEYYGCTF.

This clonotype has just a few counts. The CDR3 nucleotides read TGCGCCAGCAGCTTGGTGCTTACCGGGGAGCTGTTTTTT. It yields the protein CASSLVLTGELFF. The chain combines TRBV5-1 with TRBJ2-2, with no clear D. Germline assignment: CDR1 SGHRS and CDR2 YFSETQ. V was pared by 0 bases and J by 5 bases, with 5 bases between. The CDR3 runs 13 residues.

This clonotype was detected many times. The V gene is TRBV29-1, the J gene TRBJ2-5; the match to TRBD1 covers 8 bases. Germline V gene lookup returns CDR1 SQVTM and CDR2 ANQGSEA. The CDR3 sequence is 15 residues long. Losses at the gene ends were 4 bases for V and 1 base for J; bases not matched to a gene: 8. CDR3 DNA sequence: TGCAGCGTTGGGAGGGCAGGGGGCCCCCAAGAGACCCAGTACTTC. It codes for CSVGRAGGPQETQYF.

This clonotype was found many times. The rearrangement links TRBV12-3 or TRBV12-4 to TRBJ2-4; no firm D call. The CDR3 is made up of 14 amino acids. The V end was cut by 2 bases, the J end by 5 bases, with 10 bases between. The CDR3 sequence is CASSLTGSQNIQYF. In DNA, the CDR3 is TGTGCCAGCAGTTTAACCGGGTCACAAAACATTCAGTACTTC.

The chain joins TRBV6-5 to TRBJ1-2, with TRBD1 as a possible D gene (5 bases). This CDR3 is 15 amino acids long. CDR1 is MNHEY, CDR2 SVGAGI, per germline. Trimming left V 7 bases short and J 3 bases short, with 18 bases between. This chain's CDR3 is CASTSPGAGHYGYTF. In DNA form, the CDR3 reads TGTGCCAGCACCTCCCCCGGGGCCGGACACTATGGCTACACCTTC.

This clonotype was observed a few times. The J gene is TRBJ1-1, the V gene TRBV19; 10 bases line up with TRBD1. Germline CDR1 is LNHDA and CDR2 is SQIVND (reference sequence). This CDR3 contains 16 residues. The trim removed 5 bases at V and 3 bases at J, leaving 9 bases unmatched. Here the CDR3 reads CASSFITGTGDTEAFF. Here the CDR3 DNA reads TGTGCCAGTAGTTTCATTACCGGGACAGGGGACACTGAAGCTTTCTTT.

In this sample, this clonotype turned up many times. J is TRBJ1-1 and V is TRBV29-1, with 7 bases aligning to TRBD1. The length of the CDR3 is 16 residues. J was trimmed by 0 bases and V by 2 bases; bases with no gene match: 9. Per germline, CDR1 SQVTM and CDR2 ANQGSEA. The CDR3 DNA sequence: TGCAGCGTTGAAACGTCTTCCGGGACAGTGAACACTGAAGCTTTCTTT. Residues: CSVETSSGTVNTEAFF. Looking up the rest from reference TRBV29-1 and TRBJ1-1 gives the full variable domain: SAVISQKPSRDICQRGTSLTIQCQVDSQVTMMFWYRQQPGQSLTLIATANQGSEATYESGFVIDKFPISRPNLTFSTLTVSNMSPEDSSIYLCSVETSSGTVNTEAFFGQGTRLTVV.

With regard to this clonotype: This may be a read error, as it is one base from a much larger clone. The chain carries TRBV20-1 and TRBJ1-1; the D gene is possibly TRBD1 (5 bases). Trimming shortened V by 3 bases and J by 1 base, and 9 bases separated the two germline ends. Germline loops: CDR1 DFQATT, CDR2 SNEGSKA (reference sequence). The length of the CDR3 is 13 residues. The DNA for the CDR3 is TGCAGTGCTAGGAAGCAGGGGAACACTGAAGCTTTCTTT. Translated, it gives CSARKQGNTEAFF.

The chain recombines TRBV10-3 with TRBJ2-6; unclear D gene. The CDR3 length is 15 residues. The germline gives CDR1 ENHRY, CDR2 SYGVKD. V lost 6 bases, J lost 2 bases, and 11 bases lay in between. The CDR3 region is CAISIQAAGANVLTF. In nucleotides, the CDR3 is TGTGCCATCAGCATTCAGGCAGCTGGGGCCAACGTCCTGACTTTC.

This clonotype was seen repeatedly, ten times or more. V and J are TRBV6-5 and TRBJ2-7; no firm D call. Deletions cut 0 bases from V and 3 bases from J, with 12 bases between. Germline loops: CDR1 MNHEY, CDR2 SVGAGI. This CDR3 is 15 amino acids long. This CDR3 reads CASSYSVGRHYEQYF. Here the CDR3 DNA reads TGTGCCAGCAGTTACTCTGTTGGTAGACACTACGAGCAGTACTTC.

The genes are TRBV7-2 and TRBJ2-2, with 7 bases that match TRBD1. The CDR3 runs to 15 residues. Germline trimming cut 5 bases from V and 5 bases from J; bases unmatched to any gene: 8. In germline, CDR1 is SGHTA, CDR2 FQGNSA. The CDR3 is CASSGRQGRTGELFF. The CDR3 nucleotides read TGTGCCAGCAGCGGACGACAGGGTAGGACCGGGGAGCTGTTTTTT.

This clonotype was seen a few times. This sequence joins TRBV3-1 and TRBJ2-7, with unresolved D. Germline CDR1 is LGHDT and CDR2 is YNNKEL (reference sequence). Between the trimmed V and J ends, which lost 2 bases and 6 bases, there was a span of 17 bases. The CDR3 loop spans 15 amino acids. The CDR3 DNA reads TGTGCCAGCAGCCAAAGAGGCAGGTCGGCTGTCGAGCAGTACTTC. Encoded protein: CASSQRGRSAVEQYF.

The chain carries TRBV18 and TRBJ2-5; D might be TRBD2 (5 bases). The CDR3 totals 15 residues. V was clipped by 1 base and J by 5 bases, with 14 bases between them. Germline V gene sequence: CDR1 KGHSH, CDR2 LQKENI. CDR3 residues: CASSPRLALVETQYF. The CDR3 nucleotides are TGTGCCAGCTCACCACGGCTAGCTTTGGTTGAGACCCAGTACTTC.

V and J are TRBV2 and TRBJ1-2; D might be TRBD1 (5 bases). The V end lost 4 bases, the J end lost 6 bases, and 18 bases lay between the germline ends. This CDR3 comprises 15 residues. Germline CDR1 and CDR2: SNHLY and FYNNEI. Here the CDR3 reads CASSGGGTPVDGYTF. Here the CDR3 DNA reads TGTGCCAGCAGTGGGGGCGGGACGCCGGTCGATGGCTACACCTTC.

This clonotype was seen repeatedly, ten times or more. CDR3 nucleotides: TGTGCCAGCAGCCACAGACTAGCTCAACCGGACCCTTCAGAGACCCAGTACTTC. Amino acids: CASSHRLAQPDPSETQYF. This chain links TRBV4-2 with TRBJ2-5; 7 nucleotides match TRBD2. Germline CDR1 reads LGHNA; CDR2 reads YNFKEQ. This CDR3 contains 18 residues. Losses at the gene ends were 3 bases for V and 4 bases for J; bases not matched to a gene: 17.